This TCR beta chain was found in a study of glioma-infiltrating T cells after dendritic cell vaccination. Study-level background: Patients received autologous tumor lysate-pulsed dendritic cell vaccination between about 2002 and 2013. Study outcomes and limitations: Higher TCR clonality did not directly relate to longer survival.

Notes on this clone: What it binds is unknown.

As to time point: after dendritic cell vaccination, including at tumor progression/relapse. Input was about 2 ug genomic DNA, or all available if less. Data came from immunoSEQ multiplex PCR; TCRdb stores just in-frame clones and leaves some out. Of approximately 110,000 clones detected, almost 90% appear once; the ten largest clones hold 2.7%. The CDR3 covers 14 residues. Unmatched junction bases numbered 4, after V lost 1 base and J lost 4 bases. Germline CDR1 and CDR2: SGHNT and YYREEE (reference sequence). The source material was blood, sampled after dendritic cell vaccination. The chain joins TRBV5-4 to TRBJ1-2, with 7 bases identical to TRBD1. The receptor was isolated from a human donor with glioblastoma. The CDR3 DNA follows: TGTGCCAGCAGCTTGACAGGGGCGACCTATGGCTACACCTTC. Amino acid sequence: CASSLTGATYGYTF.